This T cell receptor (beta chain) was obtained from a study of shared clonotypes between healthy human individuals (TCRdb year 2020). A note on the overall study: The cohort included three men and a couple of women between 18 and 49 years of age. To estimate repertoire size and how much clonotypes are shared between individuals, the study performed deep sequencing of blood TCR repertoires from 4 to 6 healthy adults. Libraries were prepared and TCR repertoires were sequenced by different laboratories using diverse techniques, in order to increase sequencing depth and limit assay-specific biases. For each donor, three plates each were used for CD4 naive and CD4 memory, two plates were used for CD8 naive, and one plate was used for CD8 memory. Between about 0.85 and 10 billion PBMCs per donor were obtained by leukapheresis.

The donors were healthy, HIV-negative adults with no recently reported acute infections or vaccinations. Every donor was a Caucasian adult living in Nashville, Tennessee, USA. Magnetic negative selection was used to enrich CD4+ T cells, after which naive cells were positively selected on CD45RA and the negative fraction became the memory subset. Blood was collected by leukapheresis, and PBMCs were isolated by Ficoll-Histopaque density gradient centrifugation and then cryopreserved in liquid nitrogen vapor phase. Analytical flow cytometry was used to check the purity and quantity of every magnetically sorted T cell population. From each sorted fraction, genomic DNA was isolated and quantified by UV absorbance on a Nanodrop 2000c. TCR CDR3 regions were amplified from genomic DNA by multiplex PCR using the deep immunoSEQ assay. Genomic DNA extracted from each cell subset was distributed evenly over all wells of several immunoSEQ 96-well plates, and each plate served as one replicate. Each replicate PCR for sorted subsets received around 200 ng genomic DNA, equal to roughly 29,000 T cell genomes. Purified libraries were quantified with a Qubit 3.0 fluorometer, sized on a Bioanalyzer 2100, and re-quantified with the KAPA Library Quantification kit. Every immunoSEQ 96-well plate was sequenced on a dedicated single-read 150-cycle Illumina NextSeq 550 flow cell. The paper's data handling went like this. The immunoSEQ output contained only junctional sequences without quality scores, so filtering could not match that applied to full-length reads. Sequences were annotated with PyIR, a Python wrapper for IgBLAST v1.9, and V/J genes and CDR3 were assigned using IMGT germline references. Reads with weak V/J assignments (E-value above 1e-6), missing CDR3, stop codons, out-of-frame junctions, or ambiguous translated residues were removed. V3J clonotypes were defined as sequences sharing an identical inferred V gene, J gene, and CDR3 amino acid sequence. The percentage overlap between two repertoires was calculated by dividing the number of shared unique clonotypes by the size of the smaller repertoire. RTK rarefaction, the Chao1 estimator, and Recon v2.1 estimates of unobserved clonotypes were used to assess repertoire richness. For all TCRbeta clonotypes obtained by the gDNA method from a few donors, generation probabilities were computed with OLGA. TCRdb holds this immuneACCESS table with in-frame rearrangements only. Some clones are missing; in checked studies, unresolved V genes explain under half, and the rest has no known cause. Clone size and the V and J calls come from that table; the DNA yielded D and trimming. For this sample there are about 2.3 million clones; more than 80% appear just once. The ten largest clones take up around 0.4% of the sample.

A remark on this clone: No antigen is known for it. Per-nucleotide qualities are absent, and no much larger clonotype sits a single base away. This sample also contains other DNA sequences that code for the same CDR3.

There are 15 amino acids in the CDR3, from cysteine to phenylalanine inclusive. Only the CDR3 DNA stays, 45 bases, in frame from base 1. Compared with germline, V lacks 6 bases and J lacks 1 base; bases without a gene match: 6. The germline V gene supplies CDR1 MDHEN and CDR2 SYDVKM. The full study reports these points: Compared with non-shared clonotypes, clonotypes shared by all four sorted-subset donors had higher generation probabilities. Sharing across a few donors was observed for about 5% of naive CD4, 3% to 3.5% of naive CD8, roughly 2.3% of memory CD4, and over 0.3% of memory CD8 clonotypes. Sampling was restricted to blood, and TCR repertoires in tissue are likely to differ from TCR repertoires in blood. The small number of donors limited the genetic and exposure-history diversity represented. Even with the large sequencing depth, rarefaction of the sorted-subset datasets indicated that sequencing was incomplete. Naive subsets generally had larger estimated clonotype richness than memory subsets did. Based on pairwise subsampling, the degree of clonotype sharing among donors was expected to be affected by sequencing depth.

This receptor was taken from a man younger than 35 in good health. Some clones in this sample may be carry-over from other donors' samples. What was sequenced was naive CD4+ T cells from PBMCs. Reading the label with the study, this specimen's cell subset or site is: CD45RA+ positively selected. This chain joins TRBV28 to TRBJ2-7, with 10 bases aligning to TRBD1. The CDR3 in this case is CASSSPGQGSYEQYF. The bases read TGTGCCAGCAGCTCCCCGGGACAGGGGTCCTACGAGCAGTACTTC.